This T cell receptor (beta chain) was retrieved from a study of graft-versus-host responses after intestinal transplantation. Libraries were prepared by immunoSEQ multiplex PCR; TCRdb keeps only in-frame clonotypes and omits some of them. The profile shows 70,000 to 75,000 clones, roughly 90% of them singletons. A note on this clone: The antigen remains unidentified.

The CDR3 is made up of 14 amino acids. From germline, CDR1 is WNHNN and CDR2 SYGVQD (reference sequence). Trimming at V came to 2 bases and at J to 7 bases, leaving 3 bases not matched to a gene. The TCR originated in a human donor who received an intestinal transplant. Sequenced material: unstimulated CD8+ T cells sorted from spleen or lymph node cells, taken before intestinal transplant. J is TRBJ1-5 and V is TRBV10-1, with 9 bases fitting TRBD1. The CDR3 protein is CASSEEDRGQPQHF. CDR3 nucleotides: TGCGCCAGCAGTGAGGAGGACAGGGGCCAGCCCCAGCATTTT.